This T cell receptor (beta chain) was identified during a study of early stage breast cancer tumors. For the study at large: Most of the 16 invasive tumors were ER+, PR+ and HER2-. Findings and limits, study-wide: Commonly generated sequences made up most enriched TCRB sequences shared between patients.

The ends were cut back, 5 bases at V and 6 bases at J, with 19 bases in the middle. CDR3 length: 15 amino acids. CDR1 and CDR2 (germline): SEHNR, FQNEAQ (reference sequence). On this clone itself: Its antigen is currently unknown.

Produced via immunoSEQ multiplex PCR; TCRdb's table is partial and in-frame only. The sample lists under 45,000 clones; approximately 78% were seen once. The origin of this receptor is a person aged 45 to 60 with breast cancer. The sample taken for sequencing was blood. The chain uses TRBV7-9 and TRBJ1-2; TRBD1 might be the D (5 bases). This CDR3 reads CASSPRGNLADGYTF. For the CDR3, the DNA is TGTGCCAGCAGCCCCCGGGGGAACCTCGCAGATGGCTACACCTTC.